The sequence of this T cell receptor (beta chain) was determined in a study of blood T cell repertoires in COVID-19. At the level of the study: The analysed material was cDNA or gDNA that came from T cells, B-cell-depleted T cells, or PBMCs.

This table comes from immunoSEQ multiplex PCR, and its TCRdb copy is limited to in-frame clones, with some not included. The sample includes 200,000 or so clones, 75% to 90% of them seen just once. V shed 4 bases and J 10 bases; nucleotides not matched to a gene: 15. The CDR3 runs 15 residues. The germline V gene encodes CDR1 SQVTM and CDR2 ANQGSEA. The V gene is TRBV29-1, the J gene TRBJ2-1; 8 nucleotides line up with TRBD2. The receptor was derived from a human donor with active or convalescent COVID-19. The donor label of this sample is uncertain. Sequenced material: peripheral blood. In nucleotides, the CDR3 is TGCAGCGTTGCCCCACTAGCGGAGGCGTCAGGGGAGCAGTTCTTC. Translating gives CSVAPLAEASGEQFF.